The 16 T cell receptor beta chains presented below share a single source sample, sequenced in a study of CD8+ T cells in alopecia areata. Sequencing templates came from extracted RNA that was reverse transcribed into cDNA. Assay used: immunoSEQ multiplex PCR; TCRdb lists only in-frame clones, some missing. The repertoire holds around 190,000 clones, with more than 50% as singletons. Source material: CD8+ T cells sorted from blood. The receptors shown here come from a human donor in good health.

This clone has a handful of counts. The chain uses TRBV6-5 and TRBJ2-2, with 11 bases lining up with TRBD1. V gave up 6 bases and J gave up 7 bases; unmatched junction bases: 7. The length of the CDR3 is 15 residues. Germline V gene data show CDR1 as MNHEY and CDR2 as SVGAGI. The CDR3 DNA reads TGTGCCAGCAGCCAAGGACAGGGGGCGGTCGGGGAGCTGTTTTTT. It yields the protein CASSQGQGAVGELFF.

The chain links TRBV29-1 to TRBJ2-7; TRBD1 is a possible D gene (6 bases). Germline CDR1 and CDR2: SQVTM and ANQGSEA. V lost 0 bases, J lost 2 bases, and 14 bases lay in between. This CDR3 is built from 15 residues. The CDR3 reads CSVEEASGQPYEQYF. The CDR3 region has the DNA TGCAGCGTTGAAGAGGCGTCCGGACAGCCCTACGAGCAGTACTTC.

V gene TRBV18 combines with J gene TRBJ2-5; D gene uncertain. The germline CDR1 and CDR2 sequences are KGHSH and LQKENI. The V end was cut by 1 base, the J end by 1 base, with 16 bases between. This CDR3 contains 17 residues. As DNA, the CDR3 is TGTGCCAGCTCACCACTGGGTACATCAGAGTCCCAAGAGACCCAGTACTTC. Protein: CASSPLGTSESQETQYF.

The chain has TRBV6-5 and TRBJ2-7; D gene ambiguous. There are 11 residues in the CDR3. Germline lookup yields CDR1 MNHEY and CDR2 SVGAGI. V was pared by 5 bases and J by 5 bases, with 7 bases between. CDR3 sequence reads: CASSVGNEQYF. The CDR3 region has the DNA TGTGCCAGCAGTGTGGGGAACGAGCAGTACTTC.

The genes are TRBV20-1 and TRBJ2-3; D not resolved. The CDR3 has 11 residues. Germline-derived CDR1 and CDR2 are DFQATT and SNEGSKA (reference sequence). V was clipped by 5 bases and J by 4 bases, with 7 bases between them. CDR3 region: CSALWADTQYF. The DNA for the CDR3 is TGCAGTGCTCTATGGGCAGATACGCAGTATTTT.

The rearrangement uses TRBV25-1 and TRBJ2-1; no firm D call. The V end lost 5 bases, the J end lost 6 bases, and 8 bases lay between the germline ends. Per germline, CDR1 MGHDK and CDR2 SYGVNS. The CDR3 runs to 12 residues. Here the CDR3 reads CASSLTGNEQFF. The CDR3, as DNA: TGTGCCAGCAGTCTGACGGGCAATGAGCAGTTCTTC. The variable domain in full, with the rest retrieved from reference TRBV25-1 and TRBJ2-1, is EADIYQTPRYLVIGTGKKITLECSQTMGHDKMYWYQQDPGMELHLIHYSYGVNSTEKGDLSSESTVSRIRTEHFPLTLESARPSHTSQYLCASSLTGNEQFFGPGTRLTVL.

In this sample, this clone turned up once. This sequence joins TRBV27 and TRBJ2-3, with D unresolved. Per germline, CDR1 MNHEY and CDR2 SMNVEV (reference sequence). The CDR3 has 11 residues. V gave up 3 bases and J gave up 4 bases, with 2 bases separating them. DNA for the CDR3: TGTGCCAGCAGTTTTTCAGATACGCAGTATTTT. It specifies CASSFSDTQYF.

CDR3 residues: CSVVGWGGELFF. The DNA of the CDR3 is TGCAGCGTTGTGGGTTGGGGCGGGGAGCTGTTTTTT. The chain employs TRBV29-1 and TRBJ2-2, with unresolved D. V gave up 4 bases and J gave up 7 bases, with 10 bases separating them. Germline lookup yields CDR1 SQVTM and CDR2 ANQGSEA. This CDR3 is 12 amino acids long.

This clone was counted between two and nine times. The CDR3, as DNA: TGTGCCAGCGGGTCCACAGATACGCAGTATTTT. It specifies CASGSTDTQYF. The genes are TRBV2 and TRBJ2-3; no firm D call. Germline V gene lookup returns CDR1 SNHLY and CDR2 FYNNEI. CDR3 length equals 11 residues. Trimming removed 8 bases at V and 2 bases at J, with 5 bases between.

This clone was seen more than once but under ten times. The chain has TRBV23-1 and TRBJ2-7; D call uncertain. TRBV23-1 is sorted into the ORF group, with uncertain function. This CDR3 has 14 amino acids. V was shortened by 3 bases and J by 2 bases, with 11 bases between the two germline ends. The CDR3 loop reads CASSHTRTTYEQYF. The CDR3 nucleotides read TGCGCCAGCAGTCATACCCGGACCACCTACGAGCAGTACTTC.

A note on this clone: Germline is not matched at one junction end, which may reflect a read error. V gene TRBV9 combines with J gene TRBJ1-2; no firm D call. The CDR3 sequence is 13 residues long. Germline V gives CDR1 SGDLS, CDR2 YYNGEE. Here the CDR3 DNA reads TGTGCCAGCAGCGATGAGACACGTCCCTTCTCCAACTTC. As protein: CASSDETRPFSNF.

This clone was detected a few times. The same CDR3 is also encoded by other DNA sequences in this sample. The V call is TRBV9, the J call TRBJ1-3; maybe TRBD1 (5 bases). Germline V CDR1 and CDR2: SGDLS, YYNGEE. This CDR3 comprises 15 residues. V was shortened by 0 bases and J by 1 base, with 8 bases between the two germline ends. The CDR3 nucleotides read TGTGCCAGCAGCGTAGGGGGCTCGTCTGGAAACACCATATATTTT. Protein: CASSVGGSSGNTIYF.

This sequence joins TRBV5-6 and TRBJ2-1, with D perhaps matching TRBD2 (6 bases). This CDR3 spans 16 amino acids. Germline values: CDR1 SGHDT, CDR2 YYEEEE. The V and J ends lost 4 bases and 0 bases respectively, with 14 bases between them. CDR3 bases: TGTGCCAGCAGCCGGAGGGGAACGGTCTCCTACAATGAGCAGTTCTTC. As protein: CASSRRGTVSYNEQFF.

The V and J genes are TRBV11-2 and TRBJ2-7; D is undetermined. The germline V gene encodes CDR1 SGHAT and CDR2 FQNNGV. The CDR3 spans 12 residues. Trimming left V 3 bases short and J 2 bases short, with 5 bases between. This CDR3 reads CASSLGTYEQYF. The CDR3 DNA follows: TGTGCCAGCAGCTTGGGCACCTACGAGCAGTACTTC.

The chain is built from TRBV29-1 and TRBJ1-2; a weak D match, TRBD1 (5 bases). Germline CDR1 is SQVTM and CDR2 is ANQGSEA. This CDR3 is 11 amino acids long. Trimming cost V 6 bases and J 5 bases, with 10 bases left between them. The DNA for the CDR3 is TGCAGCGTAGTCAAGGGGTATGGCTACACCTTC. Translating it yields CSVVKGYGYTF. The full variable domain, rest sourced from reference TRBV29-1 and TRBJ1-2, is SAVISQKPSRDICQRGTSLTIQCQVDSQVTMMFWYRQQPGQSLTLIATANQGSEATYESGFVIDKFPISRPNLTFSTLTVSNMSPEDSSIYLCSVVKGYGYTFGSGTRLTVV.

V gene TRBV29-1 combines with J gene TRBJ1-2; TRBD1 is a possible D gene (6 bases). Germline values: CDR1 SQVTM, CDR2 ANQGSEA. V dropped 4 bases and J dropped 2 bases, with 20 bases sitting between them. This CDR3 has 16 residues. The CDR3 DNA is TGCAGCGTTGTAGACCCAGGGGTTAATTCGAACTATGGCTACACCTTC. The encoded protein is CSVVDPGVNSNYGYTF.